This T cell receptor (beta chain) emerged from a study of T cells expressing NK-cell markers. Looking at the study overall: Serological testing identified most of the eight sequenced donors as HCMV-seropositive and one as seronegative. Overall study findings and caveats: The CD3+CD56-NKG2C+ fraction of a handful of donors was also led by these clonotypes. Uncertainty persisted over the HCMV specificity of expanded NKG2C+ T cell clones.

This CDR3 spans 16 amino acids. CDR1 is MGHRA, CDR2 YSYEKL, per germline. Points on this clonotype: Its antigen is not identified.

TCR beta libraries carry UMIs added by 5'RACE template switching. TCRdb re-called the 5' RACE reads and catalogs CDR3 proteins one per entry, DNA excluded. The sample yields about 400,000 distinct CDR3 sequences, of which the top ten take up around a tenth. This chain connects TRBV4-1 to TRBJ1-1; the D call of TRBD1 rests on TCRdb alone, since no DNA is present to check it. The origin of this receptor is a woman between 50 and 59 years old in good health. The sequencing input was blood T cells: a sorted CD56 or NKG2C T cell subset, CD4+ or CD8+ T cells, or bulk PBMC T cells (not recorded which). The CDR3 is CASSLQQGLMNTEAFF.